This T cell receptor (beta chain) was sequenced during a study of cytomegalovirus exposure and HLA in healthy donors. Overall study findings and caveats: Later on, an analysis tied around 17,000 TCR beta sequences to HLA alleles at 0.05 false discovery rate. Differences between HLA loci emerged in a later analysis of TCR association rates, with DRB1 most and HLA-C fewest. Most observed TCR sequences were rare, whereas some public TCRs were detected in many donors.

This clone appeared a few times. What it recognizes is unknown. Trimming removed 5 bases from V and 5 bases from J; junction bases left unmatched: 8. The CDR3 is made up of 17 amino acids. The germline V gene has CDR1 SEHNR and CDR2 FQNEAQ (reference sequence). PCR primers comprised 60 Vbeta and 13 Jbeta primers. Repertoires were generated with immunoSEQ multiplex PCR, while TCRdb's copy carries only in-frame clones and drops some. The profile shows under 300,000 clones, roughly two thirds of them singletons. This TCR was recovered from a female donor in good health and CMV-seronegative. Sequenced: PBMCs. J is TRBJ2-2 and V is TRBV7-9; 13 bases agree with TRBD2. In nucleotides, the CDR3 is TGTGCCAGCAGCGAACTAGCGGGAGGGCCTTTTACCGGGGAGCTGTTTTTT. Encoded protein: CASSELAGGPFTGELFF.